These 24 T cell receptor beta chains were all obtained from the same sample, sequenced in a study of monozygotic twins with inflammatory bowel disease. TCRdb derives one entry per CDR3 protein from the 5' RACE reads, leaving out DNA. This repertoire includes some 210,000 distinct CDR3 sequences. The sequenced sample was blood. The receptors stem from a human donor with ulcerative colitis or Crohn's disease, or a healthy co-twin of an affected twin (not recorded which).

This sequence joins TRBV5-5 and TRBJ1-2. Germline V gene data show CDR1 as SGHKS and CDR2 as YYEKEE (reference sequence). The length of the CDR3 is 13 residues. The CDR3 here is CASSVDLNYGYTF.

CDR3 in amino acids: CSASPLLNTEAFF. This rearrangement joins TRBV20-1 to TRBJ1-1; TCRdb designates TRBD1, a call that cannot be tested without DNA. CDR1 and CDR2 from the germline V gene are DFQATT and SNEGSKA (reference sequence). This CDR3 comprises 13 residues.

V usage is TRBV2 and J usage is TRBJ2-4; the D gene TCRdb calls, TRBD1, cannot be checked with no DNA. Germline V gene lookup returns CDR1 SNHLY and CDR2 FYNNEI. This CDR3 contains 16 residues. CDR3: CASSEVRGRAKNIQYF.

CDR3 region: CASSLAGQGNIQYF. The chain combines TRBV12-3 or TRBV12-4 with TRBJ2-4; TCRdb names TRBD1, which stays unverified in the absence of DNA. This CDR3 is built from 14 residues.

CDR3: CSAQRTLTRNEQFF. This chain links TRBV20-1 with TRBJ2-1; the D gene TCRdb calls, TRBD2, cannot be checked with no DNA. The CDR3 spans 14 residues. Germline V CDR1 and CDR2: DFQATT, SNEGSKA (reference sequence).

This chain connects TRBV6-2 or TRBV6-3 to TRBJ2-2. The CDR3 spans 12 residues. The germline V gene encodes CDR1 MNHEY and CDR2 SVGEGT. The CDR3 is CASSYNVWELFF.

V is TRBV29-1 and J is TRBJ2-3; TCRdb's D gene call, TRBD1, goes unchecked for lack of DNA. Looked up from germline, CDR1 is SQVTM and CDR2 is ANQGSEA. There are 13 residues in the CDR3. The chain's CDR3 is CSVRQGGTDTQYF.

The V call is TRBV5-1, the J call TRBJ1-5; TCRdb picks TRBD1, but there is no DNA to check that call. CDR1 is SGHRS and CDR2 is YFSETQ in the germline V gene. The CDR3 loop spans 14 amino acids. Here the CDR3 reads CASSLQGAGQPQHF.

The V gene is TRBV11-3, the J gene TRBJ2-1; the D gene TCRdb calls, TRBD2, cannot be checked with no DNA. This CDR3 is 18 amino acids long. Per germline, CDR1 SGHNT and CDR2 YENEEA. The CDR3 region is CASSPSTRLAGGYNEQFF.

The V gene is TRBV7-2, the J gene TRBJ2-2; TCRdb gives TRBD1 as the D gene, but with no DNA this cannot be confirmed. The CDR3 spans 15 residues. Germline CDR1 SGHTA, CDR2 FQGNSA. CDR3 residues: CASSQGRGRTGELFF.

The chain recombines TRBV6-5 with TRBJ1-1. The CDR3 consists of 13 residues. Germline CDR1 is MNHEY and CDR2 is SVGAGI. The CDR3 protein is CASSQMIYTEAFF.

This clonotype is classed as medium-sized by frequency. The chain links TRBV7-2 to TRBJ2-5; checking the TCRdb D call of TRBD1 is not possible without DNA. Germline-derived CDR1 and CDR2 are SGHTA and FQGNSA. The CDR3 length is 13 residues. The CDR3 sequence is CASSTTVTETQYF.

This rearrangement joins TRBV5-1 to TRBJ2-1; TCRdb lists TRBD1, though no DNA is available to test this call. The CDR3 is 18 amino acids. Germline-derived CDR1 and CDR2 are SGHRS and YFSETQ. CDR3 amino acids: CASREPRTGGVPGNEQFF.

The chain uses TRBV5-5 and TRBJ2-1. Germline V gene sequence: CDR1 SGHKS, CDR2 YYEKEE (reference sequence). The CDR3 runs 12 residues. The CDR3 reads CASSYWGNEQFF.

This chain links TRBV2 with TRBJ1-2; TCRdb indicates TRBD1, and absent DNA this call remains unverified. CDR1 is SNHLY and CDR2 is FYNNEI in the germline V gene. The CDR3 consists of 14 residues. CDR3 sequence reads: CASSPRQGHYGYTF.

The V and J genes are TRBV12-3 or TRBV12-4 and TRBJ1-2; checking the TCRdb D call of TRBD1 is not possible without DNA. The CDR3 spans 16 residues. This chain's CDR3 is CASSLRQEGAGYGYTF.

The chain recombines TRBV16 with TRBJ2-4. CDR3 length: 18 amino acids. Germline CDR1 is KGHSY and CDR2 is FQNENV. The CDR3 spells CASSQSLVGMGTKNIQYF. Using reference TRBV16 and TRBJ2-4 for the parts outside the CDR3, the full variable domain is GEEVAQTPKHLVRGEGQKAKLYCAPIKGHSYVFWYQQVLKNEFKFLISFQNENVFDETGMPKERFSAKCLPNSPCSLEIQATKLEDSAVYFCASSQSLVGMGTKNIQYFGAGTRLSVL.

The chain is built from TRBV29-1 and TRBJ1-2. Germline assignment: CDR1 SQVTM and CDR2 ANQGSEA. The CDR3 is made up of 14 amino acids. CDR3 in amino acids: CSAGGGDLTYGYTF. The variable domain in full, with the rest retrieved from reference TRBV29-1 and TRBJ1-2, is SAVISQKPSRDICQRGTSLTIQCQVDSQVTMMFWYRQQPGQSLTLIATANQGSEATYESGFVIDKFPISRPNLTFSTLTVSNMSPEDSSIYLCSAGGGDLTYGYTFGSGTRLTVV.

The V and J genes are TRBV18 and TRBJ1-3. Looked up from germline, CDR1 is KGHSH and CDR2 is LQKENI. This CDR3 is built from 19 residues. The CDR3 spells CASSPQRAGTFLSGNTIYF. Full variable domain (missing parts from reference TRBV18 and TRBJ1-3): NAGVMQNPRHLVRRRGQEARLRCSPMKGHSHVYWYRQLPEEGLKFMVYLQKENIIDESGMPKERFSAEFPKEGPSILRIQQVVRGDSAAYFCASSPQRAGTFLSGNTIYFGEGSWLTVV.

This chain's CDR3 is CSVTSGGGTKQFF. This chain links TRBV20-1 with TRBJ2-1; the D gene TCRdb calls, TRBD2, cannot be checked with no DNA. Germline-derived CDR1 and CDR2 are DFQATT and SNEGSKA (reference sequence). The CDR3 extends over 13 amino acids.

The chain uses TRBV18 and TRBJ2-2. This CDR3 spans 14 amino acids. Looked up from germline, CDR1 is KGHSH and CDR2 is LQKENI. CDR3: CASSEDLGTGELFF.

V gene TRBV6-6 combines with J gene TRBJ2-3. The length of the CDR3 is 12 residues. CDR1 and CDR2 from the germline V gene are MNHNY and SVGAGI (reference sequence). CDR3 in amino acids: CASSTLWDTQYF.

This CDR3 is CASSPSGGDIQYF. The chain has TRBV12-3 or TRBV12-4 and TRBJ2-4; TCRdb reports TRBD1, a call that lacks DNA to check it against. The CDR3 sequence is 13 residues long.

The rearrangement links TRBV7-9 to TRBJ2-7; TCRdb returns TRBD2, unconfirmable since there is no DNA. This CDR3 comprises 14 residues. Germline V gene sequence: CDR1 SEHNR, CDR2 FQNEAQ (reference sequence). The CDR3 spells CASSSGTQTYEQYF.